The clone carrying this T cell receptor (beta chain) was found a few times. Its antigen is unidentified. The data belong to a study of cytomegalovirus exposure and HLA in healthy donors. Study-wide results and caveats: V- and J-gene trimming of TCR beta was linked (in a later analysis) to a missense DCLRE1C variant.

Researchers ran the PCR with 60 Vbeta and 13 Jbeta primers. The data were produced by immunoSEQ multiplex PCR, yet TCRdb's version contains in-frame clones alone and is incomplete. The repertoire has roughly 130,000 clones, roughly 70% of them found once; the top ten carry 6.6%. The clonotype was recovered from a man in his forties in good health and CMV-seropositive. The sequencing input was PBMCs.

DNA of the CDR3: TGCGCCAGCAGCCGAGACAGGGCCAGGGCCGGGGAGCTGTTTTTT. Translating gives CASSRDRARAGELFF. The rearrangement joins TRBV5-1 to TRBJ2-2; TRBD1 matches 7 bases. The V and J ends lost 4 bases and 6 bases, in that order; junction bases with no gene match: 9. Germline CDR1 SGHRS, CDR2 YFSETQ. The length of the CDR3 is 15 residues.